This T cell receptor (beta chain) was retrieved from a study of shared clonotypes between healthy human individuals. Study conclusions and caveats: Donor clonotype sharing was expected to depend on sequencing depth. The study found 4.5% to 5% of naive CD4 clonotypes shared across several donors.

Germline CDR1 and CDR2: SGHDN and FVKESK. This CDR3 contains 13 residues. The V end was cut by 3 bases, the J end by 7 bases, with 10 bases between. Naive CD8 cells were CD45RO-negative, positively selected for CCR7, excluding terminally differentiated effector memory CD45RA+ cells. Clones were sequenced by immunoSEQ multiplex PCR, and TCRdb holds only the in-frame ones, with some missing. The table lists around 2.1 million clones, 93% of them singletons. To note about this clone: As yet, its antigen is unknown.

This sequence originates from a man aged 18-30 years in good health. Some clones in this sample may be carry-over from other donors' samples. The specimen was naive CD8+ T cells from PBMCs. The chain carries TRBV14 and TRBJ2-1; D is uncertain. As DNA, the CDR3 is TGTGCCAGCAGCCAGGAGAAGTGGAATGAGCAGTTCTTC. Its translation is CASSQEKWNEQFF.